This TCR beta chain originates from a study of blood T cells in healthy people across ages. Total RNA amounts of at least 6 micrograms were extracted per sample. The authors ran a second PCR of about 6 to 11 cycles using a sample-barcoded 5' primer and a J-beta primer mix. A single record per CDR3 protein comes from TCRdb applying MiXCR to the 5' RACE reads. This table holds 450,000 to 650,000 distinct CDR3 sequences, 24% found once. A few counts support this clonotype. The same sample was also used in a study of T cells of mothers and their children. That work contributes: Within related and unrelated pairs, thymic selection shapes TCR recombination output in a similar way.

The receptor was derived from a boy younger than 18 in good health. The sequenced sample was blood.

The CDR3 DNA follows: TGCGCCAGCAGCCAAGATGACCCGGGACGCGTCTCTGGAAACACCATATATTTT. Encoded protein: CASSQDDPGRVSGNTIYF. V and J are TRBV4-3 and TRBJ1-3, with a possible D match to TRBD1 (5 bases). The V and J ends lost 0 bases and 0 bases respectively, with 15 bases between them. This CDR3 comprises 18 residues. The V gene's germline CDR1 is LGHNA and CDR2 YSLEER.